Each of the 10 T cell receptor beta chains below was sequenced from the same sample in a study of CD8 T cells in ankylosing spondylitis (dated by TCRdb to between 2016 and 2019). Receptor amplification or capture employed 5' RACE. TCRdb names Illumina HiSeq 2500 as the instrument used. TCRdb ran its own pipeline on the public reads, namely fastp trimming at Q25 and MiXCR clone calling, and kept in-frame beta chains. Entries are consolidated by CDR3 protein sequence, retaining the most common genes and DNA. The sample includes a few hundred thousand distinct CDR3 sequences, with under 20% observed a single time. The top ten clones comprise more than 25% of the sample. What was sequenced was blood, either unsorted or a sorted T cell fraction (not recorded which). These receptors were collected from a male donor with ankylosing spondylitis or in good health (not recorded which).

The chain couples TRBV11-1 to TRBJ2-5, with 15 positions matching TRBD2. The V gene end was trimmed by 5 bases and the J gene end by 2 bases; junction bases not matched to a gene: 15. Looked up from germline, CDR1 is SGHAT and CDR2 is FQDESV (reference sequence). The CDR3 contains 20 residues. This CDR3 reads CASSPRGLAGGLVEQETQYF. CDR3 nucleotide sequence: TGTGCCAGCAGCCCACGGGGACTAGCGGGAGGTCTAGTCGAACAAGAGACCCAGTACTTC. The variable domain in full, with the rest retrieved from reference TRBV11-1 and TRBJ2-5, is EAEVAQSPRYKITEKSQAVAFWCDPISGHATLYWYRQILGQGPELLVQFQDESVVDDSQLPKDRFSAERLKGVDSTLKIQPAELGDSAMYLCASSPRGLAGGLVEQETQYFGPGTRLLVL.

The chain has TRBV29-1 and TRBJ2-1; the D gene is possibly TRBD2 (5 bases). In germline, CDR1 is SQVTM, CDR2 ANQGSEA. Trimming pared 0 bases from V and 5 bases from J, leaving 17 bases between. The CDR3 consists of 16 residues. CDR3 sequence: CSVEDRPGGSDNEQFF. DNA of the CDR3: TGCAGCGTTGAAGATCGGCCCGGCGGGTCGGACAATGAGCAGTTCTTC.

The chain has TRBV7-8 and TRBJ1-4, with no clear D. V dropped 3 bases and J dropped 0 bases, with 8 bases sitting between them. The CDR3 is made up of 15 amino acids. The V gene's germline CDR1 is SGHVS and CDR2 FQNEAQ. CDR3 sequence reads: CASSLAVPTNEKLFF. CDR3 coding DNA: TGTGCCAGCAGCTTGGCGGTCCCAACTAATGAAAAACTGTTTTTT.

J is TRBJ2-2 and V is TRBV29-1; the D gene could be TRBD1 or TRBD2 (5 bases each). V lost 6 bases, J lost 7 bases, and 12 bases lay in between. Germline V gene sequence: CDR1 SQVTM, CDR2 ANQGSEA. This CDR3 contains 12 residues. The CDR3 sequence: CSVFRGGGELFF. CDR3 coding DNA: TGCAGCGTGTTTCGGGGCGGCGGGGAGCTGTTTTTT.

This clonotype was seen more than once but under ten times. J is TRBJ2-5 and V is TRBV20-1, with TRBD1 as a possible D gene (5 bases). This CDR3 has 13 residues. Germline values: CDR1 DFQATT, CDR2 SNEGSKA (reference sequence). V dropped 3 bases and J dropped 5 bases, with 13 bases sitting between them. Here the CDR3 DNA reads TGCAGTGCTAGGGATGGACATCGTGAGACCCAGTACTTC. This translates into CSARDGHRETQYF.

This clonotype was seen a handful of times. The chain carries TRBV7-3 and TRBJ2-1; 9 positions agree with TRBD1. Germline lookup yields CDR1 SGHTA and CDR2 FQGTGA. The junction had 9 bases not matched to a gene; V was cut back by 6 bases and J by 3 bases. The CDR3 has 16 residues. The DNA of the CDR3 is TGTGCCAGCAGTCGTACAGGGGGCGTTTACTACAATGAGCAGTTCTTC. Protein: CASSRTGGVYYNEQFF.

This clonotype was seen a handful of times. This sequence joins TRBV3-1 and TRBJ1-1; no firm D call. Trimming stripped 4 bases from V and 4 bases from J, with 19 bases between. Germline V gene lookup returns CDR1 LGHDT and CDR2 YNNKEL (reference sequence). The CDR3 runs to 16 residues. The CDR3 DNA follows: TGTGCCAGCAGCCCGTTAGGCCCCAACGCGGGCACTGAAGCTTTCTTT. This sequence encodes CASSPLGPNAGTEAFF.

This chain links TRBV27 with TRBJ1-5; no definite D call. The CDR3 has 15 residues. Trimming took 3 bases from V and 0 from J, leaving 9 bases between them. Germline values: CDR1 MNHEY, CDR2 SMNVEV (reference sequence). The CDR3 nucleotides read TGTGCCAGCAGTTTTTCCCGGGATAGCAATCAGCCCCAGCATTTT. As protein: CASSFSRDSNQPQHF.

The chain uses TRBV27 and TRBJ2-7; D is possibly TRBD2 (5 bases). Germline values: CDR1 MNHEY, CDR2 SMNVEV (reference sequence). V was pared by 6 bases and J by 5 bases, with 14 bases between. This CDR3 has 13 amino acids. The CDR3: CASSPRVGHEQYF. The CDR3 DNA is TGTGCCAGCAGCCCGAGGGTCGGCCACGAGCAGTACTTC.

This clonotype was observed many times. The chain couples TRBV7-2 to TRBJ2-7, with D hard to call. This CDR3 contains 13 residues. The V end was cut by 5 bases, the J end by 0 bases, with 8 bases between. Germline CDR1 and CDR2: SGHTA and FQGNSA. CDR3 region: CASSPGISYEQYF. Written as DNA, the CDR3 is TGTGCCAGCAGCCCAGGTATCTCCTACGAGCAGTACTTC.